The present TCR beta chain was sequenced within a study of sequential checkpoint blockade in melanoma. Study overall: TCRβ was sequenced from DNA of about 96 pretreatment tumors. Regarding the study as a whole: Rising tumor T-cell fraction and clonality meant about 30 times likelier benefit.

This clone appeared many times. Its antigen is still unknown. The CDR3 has 14 amino acids. The V and J ends lost 5 bases and 7 bases, in that order; junction bases with no gene match: 8. Germline-derived CDR1 and CDR2 are SGHNT and YENEEA. This table comes from immunoSEQ multiplex PCR, and its TCRdb copy is limited to in-frame clones, with some not included. The sample holds some 2,400 clones; 20% to 25% are singletons and the top ten take around 15%. Treatment reported: randomized to nivolumab then ipilimumab (arm A) or the reverse (arm B). DNA-damaging chemotherapy had not been given to any patient beforehand.

Sequenced here: tumor tissue (inferred from file names), sampled from a patient given nivolumab and ipilimumab in sequence. The TCR comes from a human donor with melanoma. V is TRBV11-3 and J is TRBJ1-2, with 9 bases that match TRBD1. The CDR3 DNA sequence: TGTGCCAGCAGCCGCCCGACAGGGGGAAGTGGCTACACCTTC. Its translation is CASSRPTGGSGYTF.